This T cell receptor (beta chain) originates from a study of T cell repertoires and Cas9 in healthy adults (dated by TCRdb to between 2017 and 2018). Notes on the research overall: Within the CD4 and CD8 compartments, the researchers characterized SpCas9-reactive T cells in terms of multi-effector potency, cytotoxicity and lineage determination. Preexisting T cell immunity against the Streptococcus pyogenes Cas9 nuclease (SpCas9) used in CRISPR gene editing was examined in the study.

Library preparation was by the immunoSEQ multiplex PCR assay. TCRdb stores this immuneACCESS table with in-frame sequences only. Part of the clones is absent; in the studies checked, under half of the shortfall reflects unresolved V genes, and no reason is known for the rest. For this sample the table gives 15,000 or so clones, of which about nine tenths were detected only once. The ten largest clones take up over 2% of the sample. V is clipped by 4 bases and J by 0 bases, and the sequence between their germline boundaries is 13 bases long. The CDR3 has 15 amino acids, counting the end cysteine and phenylalanine. The kept DNA is CDR3 alone, 45 bases in frame from the first base. The germline V gene supplies CDR1 SGHTA and CDR2 FQGNSA. All of the donors in the study were healthy humans. General conclusions and limits of the study: SpCas9-reactive regulatory T cells were reported to mitigate proliferation and function of SpCas9-reactive effector T cells in vitro.

Concerning this clone itself: Its cognate antigen has yet to be identified. Per-base qualities were not stored, and no clone one base away is much larger.

The sequencing sample was made of Tregs (CD4+, CD25+, CD127-, CD137-, CD154-) from PBMCs; culture status not recorded. This receptor was identified in a human donor in good health. The chain joins TRBV7-2 to TRBJ2-7, with the D gene not confidently named. The nucleotide sequence reads TGTGCCAGCAGCTGGGGAAACATTTTCTCCTACGAGCAGTACTTC. It is translated as CASSWGNIFSYEQYF.